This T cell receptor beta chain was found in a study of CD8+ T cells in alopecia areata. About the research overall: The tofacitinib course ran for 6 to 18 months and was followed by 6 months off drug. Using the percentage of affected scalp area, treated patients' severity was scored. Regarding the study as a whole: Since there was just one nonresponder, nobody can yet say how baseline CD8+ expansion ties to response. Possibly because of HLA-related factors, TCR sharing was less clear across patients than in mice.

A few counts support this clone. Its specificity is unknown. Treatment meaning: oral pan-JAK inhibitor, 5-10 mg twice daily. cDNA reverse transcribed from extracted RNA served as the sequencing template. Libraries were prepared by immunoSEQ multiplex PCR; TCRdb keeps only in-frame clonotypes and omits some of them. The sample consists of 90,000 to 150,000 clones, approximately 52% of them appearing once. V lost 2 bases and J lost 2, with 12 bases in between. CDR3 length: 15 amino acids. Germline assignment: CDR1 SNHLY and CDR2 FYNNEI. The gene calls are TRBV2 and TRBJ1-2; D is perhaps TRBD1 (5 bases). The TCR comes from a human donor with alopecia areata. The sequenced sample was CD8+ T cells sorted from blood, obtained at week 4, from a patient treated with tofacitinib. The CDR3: CASSEKGGTNYGYTF. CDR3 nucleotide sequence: TGTGCCAGCAGTGAAAAGGGAGGGACCAACTATGGCTACACCTTC.